The 23 T cell receptor beta chains listed next were all sequenced from one sample in a study of post-analysis software for immune sequencing data (dated by TCRdb to the mid-2010s). These receptors lack a known antigen. Here is what the overall study found, with its caveats: A handful of TRBV segments, including TRBV5-6, TRBV5-1 and TRBV20-1, were significantly more frequent in patients than controls.

Libraries were made using PCR. This sample was sequenced with an Illumina HiSeq 2500. To reduce PCR and sequencing biases, unique molecular identifiers were built into the TCR beta cDNA libraries. TCRdb took the public reads, trimmed them with fastp at Q25, ran MiXCR for clone calling and kept in-frame beta chains. Identical CDR3 proteins give one entry, which carries the most common genes and DNA. This sample comprises roughly 580,000 distinct CDR3 sequences, around 40% of them detected only once. The ten largest clones capture 1.5% to 2% of the sample. Sequenced sample: blood. Receptors originate from a girl aged 10-17 years with multiple sclerosis.

The CDR3 DNA follows: TGTGCCAACGGGGACTTTGAGCAGTTCTTC. Protein sequence: CANGDFEQFF. This sequence joins TRBV12-3 or TRBV12-4 and TRBJ2-1; tentative D call: TRBD2 (6 bases). Trimming removed 10 bases from V and 9 bases from J, with 10 bases in between. The CDR3 length is 10 residues.

The chain employs TRBV6-2 or TRBV6-3 and TRBJ2-1; 11 bases match TRBD1. Trimming at V came to 0 bases and at J to 13 bases, leaving 11 bases not matched to a gene. CDR1 is MNHEY and CDR2 is SVGEGT in the germline V gene. The CDR3 runs to 16 residues. CDR3 residues: CASSYSEDRGRETQFF. The DNA of the CDR3 is TGTGCCAGCAGTTACTCCGAGGACAGGGGGCGAGAGACCCAGTTCTTC.

This chain connects TRBV29-1 to TRBJ1-2, with unresolved D. Trimming removed 8 bases from V and 0 bases from J, with 19 bases in between. In germline, CDR1 is SQVTM, CDR2 ANQGSEA. The CDR3 is 15 amino acids. The CDR3 bases are TGCAGCTTGCGGTGCGGTGAGGTTGCTAACTATGGCTACACCTTC. It is translated as CSLRCGEVANYGYTF.

This clonotype was found once. The chain uses TRBV11-2 and TRBJ2-6; tentative D call: TRBD2 (5 bases). CDR1 is SGHAT and CDR2 is FQNNGV in the germline V gene. V lost 6 bases and J 0 bases, leaving 9 bases between the germline ends. The CDR3 covers 15 residues. DNA for the CDR3: TGTGCCAGCAGAGGACTGCACTCTGGGGCCAACGTCCTGACTTTC. Its translation is CASRGLHSGANVLTF.

CDR3 sequence: CASSVSPGENAQYF. The CDR3 nucleotides read TGTGCCAGCAGCGTAAGTCCAGGGGAGAATGCGCAGTATTTT. The chain carries TRBV9 and TRBJ2-3, with D maybe TRBD1 (6 bases). Per germline, CDR1 SGDLS and CDR2 YYNGEE. Trimming left V 1 base short and J 10 bases short, with 16 bases between. The CDR3 loop spans 14 amino acids.

In regard to this clonotype: A read error is possible here, since a much larger clone lies one base away. V gene TRBV28 combines with J gene TRBJ2-7; D is unresolved. The V end lost 3 bases, the J end lost 6 bases, and 6 bases lay between the germline ends. Germline CDR1 MDHEN, CDR2 SYDVKM. The CDR3 is 11 residues long. CDR3 bases: TGTGCCAGCAGTTTTGTCGGCGAGCAGTACTTC. Protein sequence: CASSFVGEQYF.

This clonotype was seen a few times. J is TRBJ2-4 and V is TRBV6-1, with TRBD2 matching 8 bases. The germline V gene encodes CDR1 MNHNS and CDR2 SASEGT. With V trimmed by 7 bases and J by 8 bases, 10 bases remained unmatched. This CDR3 is built from 14 residues. The CDR3 coding sequence is TGTGCCAGCATTCCATGGGCGGGAGGCGACATTCAGTACTTC. Amino acid sequence: CASIPWAGGDIQYF.

The J gene is TRBJ2-7, the V gene TRBV20-1; 10 nucleotides line up with TRBD2. Germline V lookup: CDR1 DFQATT, CDR2 SNEGSKA (reference sequence). J lost 5 bases, V lost 5 bases, and 12 bases had no gene match. The CDR3 has 15 residues. In DNA, the CDR3 is TGCAGTGCTTCGGCCCAGCGGGAGGGTGGGGACGAGCAGTACTTC. Residues: CSASAQREGGDEQYF.

The J gene is TRBJ1-4, the V gene TRBV12-3 or TRBV12-4, with D uncertain. The CDR3 sequence is 12 residues long. Between the trimmed V and J ends, which lost 2 bases and 10 bases, there was a span of 8 bases. CDR3 sequence reads: CASSLWSGKLFF. In DNA, the CDR3 is TGTGCCAGCAGTTTATGGAGTGGAAAACTGTTTTTT.

The genes are TRBV5-1 and TRBJ2-1, with 13 bases fitting TRBD2. Trimming removed 0 bases from V and 8 bases from J; junction bases left unmatched: 5. The germline CDR1 and CDR2 sequences are SGHRS and YFSETQ. The CDR3 runs 16 residues. The CDR3 DNA sequence: TGCGCCAGCAGCTTGGAGACTAGCGGGGGGAGTGATGAGCAGTTCTTC. This encodes CASSLETSGGSDEQFF.

The rearrangement uses TRBV29-1 and TRBJ2-1, with 8 bases identical to TRBD2. The germline V gene has CDR1 SQVTM and CDR2 ANQGSEA. Trimming took 5 bases from V and 15 from J; bases not matched to a gene: 9. This CDR3 is 11 amino acids long. The CDR3 protein is CSVTSGGVLFF. The CDR3, as DNA: TGCAGCGTTACCAGCGGGGGCGTTCTGTTCTTC.

V and J are TRBV5-5 and TRBJ2-2; 8 bases fit TRBD1. The CDR3 is 17 residues long. Germline V gene data show CDR1 as SGHKS and CDR2 as YYEKEE (reference sequence). Unmatched junction bases numbered 9, after V lost 2 bases and J lost 3 bases. DNA of the CDR3: TGTGCCAGCAGCTTTCAGGGGGCGAGCCGGGACACCGGGGAGCTGTTTTTT. Encoded protein: CASSFQGASRDTGELFF.

This clonotype was seen more than once but under ten times. The chain recombines TRBV12-3 or TRBV12-4 with TRBJ2-4, with D unresolved. The CDR3 runs to 14 residues. V lost 2 bases and J lost 5, with 10 bases in between. The DNA for the CDR3 is TGTGCCAGCAGTTTACGAGACAACCAAAACATTCAGTACTTC. Its translation: CASSLRDNQNIQYF.

The chain recombines TRBV20-1 with TRBJ1-5, with D possibly TRBD1 on 5 matching bases. Germline CDR1 reads DFQATT; CDR2 reads SNEGSKA (reference sequence). Trimming stripped 0 bases from V and 4 bases from J, with 13 bases between. The CDR3 covers 15 residues. CDR3 sequence reads: CSARDLQVFNQPQHF. In DNA form, the CDR3 reads TGCAGTGCTAGAGATTTACAGGTGTTTAATCAGCCCCAGCATTTT.

The V gene is TRBV21-1, the J gene TRBJ1-5; TRBD1, the table's D call, was not compared with the DNA. TRBV21-1 is an annotated pseudogene. CDR3 length: 16 residues. The CDR3, as DNA: TGTGCCAGCAGCAAAATTCGACAGTTAGGCAATCAGCCCCAGCATTTT. Encoded protein: CASSKIRQLGNQPQHF.

The chain joins TRBV11-2 to TRBJ2-1; 7 nucleotides match TRBD2. Germline V lookup: CDR1 SGHAT, CDR2 FQNNGV. CDR3 length: 15 residues. Unmatched junction bases numbered 7, after V lost 4 bases and J lost 4 bases. The CDR3 sequence is CASSSQRGVYNEQFF. The CDR3 nucleotides read TGTGCCAGCAGCTCCCAGCGGGGAGTTTACAATGAGCAGTTCTTC. Based on the CDR3 plus reference TRBV11-2 and TRBJ2-1, the full variable domain is EAGVAQSPRYKIIEKRQSVAFWCNPISGHATLYWYQQILGQGPKLLIQFQNNGVVDDSQLPKDRFSAERLKGVDSTLKIQPAKLEDSAVYLCASSSQRGVYNEQFFGPGTRLTVL.

Turning to this clonotype: A much larger clone differs by one base, so this may be a read error. The chain employs TRBV7-6 and TRBJ2-7, with D perhaps TRBD2 (5 bases). Trimming took 4 bases from V and 3 from J, leaving 13 bases between them. The CDR3 covers 14 residues. Germline values: CDR1 SGHVS, CDR2 FNYEAQ. CDR3 protein: CASSSVPGNYEQYF. Here the CDR3 DNA reads TGTGCCAGCAGCTCAGTGCCGGGAAACTACGAGCAGTACTTC.

V gene TRBV29-1 combines with J gene TRBJ2-4; tentatively, D is TRBD2 (6 bases). The V end was cut by 2 bases, the J end by 13 bases, with 18 bases between. The CDR3 is 13 residues long. CDR1 and CDR2 (germline): SQVTM, ANQGSEA. The CDR3 protein is CSVELPSANPQYF. In DNA form, the CDR3 reads TGCAGCGTTGAACTCCCTAGCGCTAACCCCCAGTACTTC.

This CDR3 reads CASSYGLATNEKLFF. CDR3 sequence (DNA): TGTGCCAGCAGCTATGGACTTGCAACTAATGAAAAACTGTTTTTT. J is TRBJ1-4 and V is TRBV7-9; D gene unclear. The CDR3 loop spans 15 amino acids. CDR1 and CDR2 (germline): SEHNR, FQNEAQ (reference sequence). With 4 bases removed from V and 0 bases from J, the gap between germline ends came to 9 bases. The whole variable domain, filled in from reference TRBV7-9 and TRBJ1-4, reads DTGVSQNPRHKITKRGQNVTFRCDPISEHNRLYWYRQTLGQGPEFLTYFQNEAQLEKSRLLSDRFSAERPKGSFSTLEIQRTEQGDSAMYLCASSYGLATNEKLFFGSGTQLSVL.

The chain combines TRBV7-2 with TRBJ1-2; 10 bases line up with TRBD1. The CDR3 loop spans 15 amino acids. V lost 4 bases to trimming and J lost 7 bases; unmatched junction nucleotides: 9. Germline V gene data show CDR1 as SGHTA and CDR2 as FQGNSA. CDR3 protein: CASSWADRGLGGYTF. DNA for the CDR3: TGTGCCAGCAGCTGGGCAGACAGGGGGCTGGGTGGCTACACCTTC.

This chain's CDR3 is CASSYLTGKNEQFF. DNA for the CDR3: TGTGCCAGCAGCTACCTCACGGGGAAGAATGAGCAGTTCTTC. The V and J genes are TRBV6-2 or TRBV6-3 and TRBJ2-1; possible D gene TRBD2, 5 bases. CDR3 length: 14 amino acids. In germline, CDR1 is MNHEY, CDR2 SVGEGT. V lost 6 bases to trimming and J lost 7 bases, with 16 bases between them.

The chain uses TRBV7-3 and TRBJ2-1; a possible D gene is TRBD2 (6 bases). The length of the CDR3 is 12 residues. Germline values: CDR1 SGHTA, CDR2 FQGTGA. V was cut by 5 bases and J by 13 bases, with 15 bases left in between. The CDR3 loop is CASSLNRDSQFF. CDR3 nucleotides: TGTGCCAGCAGCCTCAACCGGGACTCACAGTTCTTC. Looking up the rest from reference TRBV7-3 and TRBJ2-1 gives the full variable domain: GAGVSQTPSNKVTEKGKYVELRCDPISGHTALYWYRQSLGQGPEFLIYFQGTGAADDSGLPNDRFFAVRPEGSVSTLKIQRTERGDSAVYLCASSLNRDSQFFGPGTRLTVL.

The gene calls are TRBV4-1 and TRBJ1-6; tentative D call: TRBD1 (6 bases). CDR3 length: 17 residues. Looked up from germline, CDR1 is MGHRA and CDR2 is YSYEKL. V was shortened by 4 bases and J by 10 bases, with 23 bases between the two germline ends. The CDR3, as DNA: TGCGCCAGCAGCCCATATGACAGGATGGACGCCCCCTCACCCCTCCACTTT. This translates into CASSPYDRMDAPSPLHF.